Below are 8 T cell receptor beta chains sequenced from a single sample in a study of regulatory T cells in long-lasting Graves disease. Noted time point: newly diagnosed GD, antithyroid drugs for less than 3 months. Following extraction of RNA from PBMCs, that RNA was used to make the TCR library. Libraries of TCR beta came from iRepertoire HTBI primers plus Arm-PCR of CDR3 regions. Using its own MiXCR run on the multiplex PCR reads, TCRdb lists one record per CDR3 protein. The table shows roughly 440,000 distinct CDR3 sequences, with about a sixth occurring only once. These data were also filed under a second study, of T cells in Graves' hyperthyroidism and ophthalmopathy.

This material consisted of peripheral blood mononuclear cells (PBMCs), taken at new diagnosis, from a patient treated with antithyroid drugs. The source of these receptors is a woman aged 18-29 years with Graves disease.

Notes on this clonotype: This may be a read error: a much more frequent sequence differs by one nucleotide. Written as DNA, the CDR3 is TGTGCCAGCACCCTAGCGGGAGGGCCCTACGAGCAGTACTTC. As protein: CASTLAGGPYEQYF. The chain links TRBV12-3 or TRBV12-4 to TRBJ2-7; 12 bases line up with TRBD2. There are 14 residues in the CDR3. V gave up 7 bases and J gave up 2 bases; unmatched junction bases: 3.

The chain is built from TRBV5-1 and TRBJ2-6; no firm D call. Between the trimmed V and J ends, which lost 10 bases and 0 bases, there was a span of 5 bases. CDR3 length: 12 residues. The V gene's germline CDR1 is SGHRS and CDR2 YFSETQ. This chain's CDR3 is CASNSGANVLTF. CDR3 coding DNA: TGCGCCTCCAACTCTGGGGCCAACGTCCTGACTTTC.

This clonotype showed up many times. The gene calls are TRBV27 and TRBJ2-4; D possibly corresponds to TRBD2 (6 bases). Per germline, CDR1 MNHEY and CDR2 SMNVEV (reference sequence). Trimming removed 1 base at V and 3 bases at J, with 13 bases between. This CDR3 is built from 16 residues. In DNA form, the CDR3 reads TGTGCCAGCAGTTTATGGGTTGGGCGGGGCAAAAACATTCAGTACTTC. Protein sequence: CASSLWVGRGKNIQYF.

The V gene is TRBV2, the J gene TRBJ1-4, with D perhaps matching TRBD1 (6 bases). The CDR3 covers 13 residues. V dropped 11 bases and J dropped 5 bases, with 15 bases sitting between them. In germline, CDR1 is SNHLY, CDR2 FYNNEI. The CDR3 region is CAGAQDRNEKLFF. In DNA form, the CDR3 reads TGTGCCGGGGCCCAAGACAGGAATGAAAAACTGTTTTTT.

Turning to this clonotype: It may be a read error: a sequence one base away is much more abundant. The rearrangement links TRBV7-2 to TRBJ2-1, with 10 bases identical to TRBD2. Germline CDR1 reads SGHTA; CDR2 reads FQGNSA. V was pared by 5 bases and J by 10 bases, with 23 bases of the junction left unmatched. This CDR3 contains 19 residues. CDR3: CASSLRIPLSGRASYEQFF. The CDR3 DNA reads as TGTGCCAGCAGCCTCCGGATCCCTCTAAGCGGGAGGGCCTCCTACGAGCAGTTCTTC.

V is TRBV28 and J is TRBJ2-7; D gene unclear. Per the germline V gene, CDR1 is MDHEN and CDR2 is SYDVKM. V was trimmed by 6 bases and J by 6 bases, leaving 15 bases between them. CDR3 length: 13 amino acids. The CDR3, as DNA: TGTGCCAGCAGCCCGGACCAACTCCGCGAGCAGTACTTC. As protein: CASSPDQLREQYF.

The chain couples TRBV14 to TRBJ1-6; 7 bases fit TRBD1. CDR3 length: 14 residues. CDR1 and CDR2 from the germline V gene are SGHDN and FVKESK. Losses at the gene ends were 5 bases for V and 7 bases for J; bases not matched to a gene: 5. The CDR3 region has the DNA TGTGCCAGCAGCTTAGGGGGCAGGAATTCACCCCTCCACTTT. Translating it yields CASSLGGRNSPLHF. Full variable domain (remainder filled in from reference TRBV14 and TRBJ1-6): EAGVTQFPSHSVIEKGQTVTLRCDPISGHDNLYWYRRVMGKEIKFLLHFVKESKQDESGMPNNRFLAERTGGTYSTLKVQPAELEDSGVYFCASSLGGRNSPLHFGNGTRLTVT.

Note on this clonotype: A much bigger clone sits one base away, suggesting this may be a read error. The DNA for the CDR3 is TGTGCCAGCAGCTCAAACAGGGGCTTCTATGGCTACACCTTC. It codes for CASSSNRGFYGYTF. The chain carries TRBV7-3 and TRBJ1-2, with 7 bases matching TRBD1. Trimming took 4 bases from V and 4 from J; bases not matched to a gene: 6. Germline assignment: CDR1 SGHTA and CDR2 FQGTGA. This CDR3 region has 14 residues. The complete variable domain, with remaining parts taken from reference TRBV7-3 and TRBJ1-2, reads GAGVSQTPSNKVTEKGKYVELRCDPISGHTALYWYRQSLGQGPEFLIYFQGTGAADDSGLPNDRFFAVRPEGSVSTLKIQRTERGDSAVYLCASSSNRGFYGYTFGSGTRLTVV.